Below are 28 T cell receptor beta chains sequenced from a single sample in a study of siplizumab effects on memory and regulatory T cells. The mixed lymphocyte reaction cells underwent coculture at 37°C for about six days. These TCRs' antigens remain unknown. The repertoire was sequenced with immunoSEQ multiplex PCR; TCRdb's copy has only in-frame clones and lacks some. Of 10,000 or so clones listed, around 46% are singletons. The sample comprised CFSE-low (dividing) CD8+ T cells sorted from an allogeneic mixed lymphocyte reaction. Source of these receptors: a human donor in good health; the cells came from an allogeneic mixed lymphocyte reaction. Some clones in this sample may be carry-over from other donors' samples.

The rearrangement links TRBV27 to TRBJ2-5; 8 bases align to TRBD1. CDR1 is MNHEY and CDR2 is SMNVEV in the germline V gene (reference sequence). After removal of 5 bases from V and 0 bases from J, the junction contained 11 bases not matched to a gene. CDR3 length: 17 residues. CDR3 loop: CASSGADRVGYQETQYF. DNA of the CDR3: TGTGCCAGCAGTGGAGCGGACAGGGTGGGGTACCAAGAGACCCAGTACTTC.

V gene TRBV11-2 combines with J gene TRBJ2-2; no definite D call. Germline V gene sequence: CDR1 SGHAT, CDR2 FQNNGV. Trimming pared 4 bases from V and 5 bases from J, leaving 14 bases between. The CDR3 has 15 residues. The CDR3 DNA sequence: TGTGCCAGCAGCTCGCGCACCTTGGGGACCGGGGAGCTGTTTTTT. Encoded protein: CASSSRTLGTGELFF.

The V gene is TRBV12-5, the J gene TRBJ2-7, with D possibly being TRBD1 (6 bases). The CDR3 has 15 residues. The V gene lost 3 bases and the J gene lost 2 bases, with 14 bases spanning the gap. Germline V lookup: CDR1 LGHNT, CDR2 FRNRAP. The CDR3 DNA sequence: TGTGCTAGTGGTTTCCCAGGGGTGCTAGCCTACGAGCAGTACTTC. It yields the protein CASGFPGVLAYEQYF.

The gene calls are TRBV7-6 and TRBJ2-7, with D unresolved. The CDR3 totals 15 residues. Trimming left V 1 base short and J 0 bases short, with 10 bases between. Germline V CDR1 and CDR2: SGHVS, FNYEAQ. DNA for the CDR3: TGTGCCAGCAGCTTAGATCCGGGCCACTCCTACGAGCAGTACTTC. Translating it yields CASSLDPGHSYEQYF.

The genes are TRBV7-9 and TRBJ2-5; no clear D. The germline V and J ends were trimmed by 6 bases and 1 base, with 12 bases remaining between them. This CDR3 has 14 residues. Germline CDR1 is SEHNR and CDR2 is FQNEAQ (reference sequence). The CDR3 coding sequence is TGTGCCAGCAGGCCCGGGTGGCCCCAAGAGACCCAGTACTTC. Translated, it gives CASRPGWPQETQYF. Variable domain in full (rest from reference TRBV7-9 and TRBJ2-5): DTGVSQNPRHKITKRGQNVTFRCDPISEHNRLYWYRQTLGQGPEFLTYFQNEAQLEKSRLLSDRFSAERPKGSFSTLEIQRTEQGDSAMYLCASRPGWPQETQYFGPGTRLLVL.

This clone was observed a few times. The rearrangement links TRBV7-1 to TRBJ2-1; D remains ambiguous. TRBV7-1 is classed as an ORF, of uncertain function. The CDR3 is made up of 15 amino acids. Trimming took 4 bases from V and 2 from J, leaving 12 bases between them. The CDR3 here is CASSFGSGPYNEQFF. The CDR3 coding sequence is TGTGCCAGCAGCTTCGGGTCCGGCCCCTACAATGAGCAGTTCTTC.

This clone appeared a few times. The chain uses TRBV7-9 and TRBJ2-7; 11 bases agree with TRBD2. The germline V gene has CDR1 SEHNR and CDR2 FQNEAQ (reference sequence). This CDR3 spans 16 amino acids. Trimming at V came to 6 bases and at J to 0 bases, leaving 7 bases not matched to a gene. CDR3 nucleotides: TGTGCCAGCAGTTCATTAGCGGGAGGGAGCTCCTACGAGCAGTACTTC. Translating gives CASSSLAGGSSYEQYF.

J is TRBJ2-3 and V is TRBV15; tentatively, D is TRBD2 (5 bases). V was shortened by 0 bases and J by 8 bases, with 18 bases between the two germline ends. The CDR3 sequence is 16 residues long. The germline CDR1 and CDR2 sequences are LNHNV and YYDKDF (reference sequence). Written as DNA, the CDR3 is TGTGCCACCAGCAGAGATCCTTGGGGAGAGCTCGGTACGCAGTATTTT. This codes for CATSRDPWGELGTQYF. The whole variable domain, filled in from reference TRBV15 and TRBJ2-3, reads DAMVIQNPRYQVTQFGKPVTLSCSQTLNHNVMYWYQQKSSQAPKLLFHYYDKDFNNEADTPDNFQSRRPNTSFCFLDIRSPGLGDTAMYLCATSRDPWGELGTQYFGPGTRLTVL.

This chain connects TRBV19 to TRBJ1-2; 10 bases line up with TRBD1. The V gene's germline CDR1 is LNHDA and CDR2 SQIVND (reference sequence). The CDR3 consists of 15 residues. Trimming took 8 bases from V and 3 from J; bases not matched to a gene: 9. The CDR3: CASWGDRGIHYGYTF. Here the CDR3 DNA reads TGTGCCAGTTGGGGGGACAGGGGCATACACTATGGCTACACCTTC.

This chain links TRBV11-2 with TRBJ1-1; D gene ambiguous. The V end lost 4 bases, the J end lost 8 bases, and 11 bases lay between the germline ends. The CDR3 is 12 amino acids. The germline CDR1 and CDR2 sequences are SGHAT and FQNNGV. CDR3 sequence reads: CASSSGRPEAFF. CDR3 sequence (DNA): TGTGCCAGCAGCTCGGGCCGCCCCGAAGCTTTCTTT. Full variable domain (missing parts from reference TRBV11-2 and TRBJ1-1): EAGVAQSPRYKIIEKRQSVAFWCNPISGHATLYWYQQILGQGPKLLIQFQNNGVVDDSQLPKDRFSAERLKGVDSTLKIQPAKLEDSAVYLCASSSGRPEAFFGQGTRLTVV.

In its sample, this clone was seen a few times. This chain connects TRBV11-2 to TRBJ2-4; 8 bases are shared with TRBD1. V shed 5 bases, J shed 8 bases, and the junction held 14 bases outside the gene matches. Germline V gives CDR1 SGHAT, CDR2 FQNNGV. This CDR3 has 16 amino acids. The CDR3 region is CASSLYSDRAGDIQYF. CDR3 sequence (DNA): TGTGCCAGCAGCCTCTACTCGGACAGGGCTGGGGACATTCAGTACTTC.

This rearrangement joins TRBV29-1 to TRBJ2-7; D is ambiguous. Germline loops: CDR1 SQVTM, CDR2 ANQGSEA. Trimming took 3 bases from V and 4 from J, leaving 13 bases between them. CDR3 length equals 13 residues. The CDR3 sequence: CSVEFGRPYEQYF. The CDR3 DNA is TGCAGCGTTGAGTTCGGCCGCCCTTACGAGCAGTACTTC.

The genes are TRBV19 and TRBJ2-7; 11 bases are a match to TRBD1. The V gene's germline CDR1 is LNHDA and CDR2 SQIVND (reference sequence). The CDR3 extends over 15 amino acids. V was clipped by 1 base and J by 2 bases; unmatched bases: 1. CDR3 bases: TGTGCCAGTAGTATAGGGACAGGGGGCCCCTACGAGCAGTACTTC. It encodes CASSIGTGGPYEQYF.

This clone was counted a few times. The V call is TRBV7-8, the J call TRBJ2-3; the D is unclear. Trimming left V 1 base short and J 2 bases short, with 7 bases between. This CDR3 comprises 14 residues. Germline V CDR1 and CDR2: SGHVS, FQNEAQ. The CDR3 reads CASSLELVTDTQYF. Here the CDR3 DNA reads TGTGCCAGCAGCTTAGAGTTAGTCACAGATACGCAGTATTTT.

The CDR3 coding sequence is TGCGCCAGCAGCAAGGGTCAGGGGCATCTCCAAGAGCAGTACTTC. Its protein product is CASSKGQGHLQEQYF. The chain employs TRBV5-1 and TRBJ2-7, with D perhaps matching TRBD1 (6 bases). This CDR3 has 15 amino acids. Trimming took 4 bases from V and 7 from J, leaving 21 bases between them. Germline CDR1 SGHRS, CDR2 YFSETQ.

The rearrangement uses TRBV19 and TRBJ2-7, with 12 bases that match TRBD1. Germline V CDR1 and CDR2: LNHDA, SQIVND (reference sequence). CDR3 length: 15 amino acids. With V trimmed by 5 bases and J by 2 bases, 4 bases remained unmatched. The DNA for the CDR3 is TGTGCCAGTAGTTGGGGGACAGGGGGCCCCTACGAGCAGTACTTC. Amino acid sequence: CASSWGTGGPYEQYF.

The chain has TRBV13 and TRBJ2-7; D perhaps matches TRBD1 (6 bases). Trimming took off 4 bases at V and 2 bases at J, with 12 bases between the two ends. The length of the CDR3 is 14 residues. In germline, CDR1 is PRHDT, CDR2 FYEKMQ (reference sequence). For the CDR3, the DNA is TGTGCCAGCAGCTCCCAGGACAGTACCTACGAGCAGTACTTC. Its translation is CASSSQDSTYEQYF.

This clone is medium-sized within its sample. The V gene is TRBV7-9, the J gene TRBJ2-7; D call uncertain. CDR3 length: 12 amino acids. Trimming removed 1 base at V and 5 bases at J, with 6 bases between. Looked up from germline, CDR1 is SEHNR and CDR2 is FQNEAQ (reference sequence). The CDR3 nucleotides read TGTGCCAGCAGCTTAGTTGTCGACGAGCAGTACTTC. Translated: CASSLVVDEQYF.

This clone appeared a few times. This sequence joins TRBV5-1 and TRBJ2-7; the match to TRBD1 covers 9 bases. This CDR3 is 14 amino acids long. Germline V lookup: CDR1 SGHRS, CDR2 YFSETQ. Losses at the gene ends were 4 bases for V and 0 bases for J; bases not matched to a gene: 2. This chain's CDR3 is CASSDRGTSYEQYF. The DNA of the CDR3 is TGCGCCAGCAGCGACAGGGGGACCTCCTACGAGCAGTACTTC.

The chain employs TRBV6-5 and TRBJ1-2; no firm D call. Trimming left V 5 bases short and J 3 bases short, with 16 bases between. Germline V lookup: CDR1 MNHEY, CDR2 SVGAGI. CDR3 length: 15 residues. In DNA form, the CDR3 reads TGTGCCAGCAGTATCACGTACGGGAACTACTATGGCTACACCTTC. Translation gives CASSITYGNYYGYTF.

V and J are TRBV6-6 and TRBJ1-6, with D unclear. The CDR3 consists of 15 residues. The V gene lost 0 bases and the J gene lost 9 bases, with 12 bases spanning the gap. Germline values: CDR1 MNHNY, CDR2 SVGAGI (reference sequence). DNA for the CDR3: TGTGCCAGCAGTTACTCGTTATCCACCGTTTCACCCCTCCACTTT. Its translation: CASSYSLSTVSPLHF.

This clone was detected only a few times. CDR3 protein: CASSSQSWETQYF. The CDR3 coding sequence is TGTGCCAGCAGTTCGCAGAGTTGGGAGACCCAGTACTTC. The gene calls are TRBV6-5 and TRBJ2-5, with D uncertain. This CDR3 comprises 13 residues. Germline V gene data show CDR1 as MNHEY and CDR2 as SVGAGI. Trimming left V 4 bases short and J 5 bases short, with 11 bases between.

A word on this clone: The junction does not match germline at one end; this may be a read error. This chain links TRBV5-6 with TRBJ2-7; D might be TRBD1 (6 bases). Germline-derived CDR1 and CDR2 are SGHDT and YYEEEE. There are 13 residues in the CDR3. CDR3 amino acids: CASSQWTAYEQYF. The CDR3 DNA reads as TGCGCCAGCAGCCAATGGACAGCCTACGAGCAGTACTTC.

In this sample, this clone turned up a few times. This chain connects TRBV6-5 to TRBJ1-2, with D unresolved. The V gene's germline CDR1 is MNHEY and CDR2 SVGAGI. The CDR3 is 12 residues long. V was pared by 0 bases and J by 7 bases, with 6 bases between. The CDR3 sequence: CASSYSGGGYTF. As DNA, the CDR3 is TGTGCCAGCAGTTACTCCGGTGGTGGCTACACCTTC.

CDR3 nucleotides: TGTGCCAGCAGTTACTCGGCGGGACTCTACGAGCAGTACTTC. Translating gives CASSYSAGLYEQYF. This sequence joins TRBV6-5 and TRBJ2-7; possible D gene TRBD2, 6 bases. The V gene's germline CDR1 is MNHEY and CDR2 SVGAGI. V was pared by 0 bases and J by 3 bases, with 9 bases between. The CDR3 covers 14 residues.

There are many counts of this clone. The gene calls are TRBV11-2 and TRBJ1-1; a weak D match, TRBD1 (5 bases). CDR1 and CDR2 from the germline V gene are SGHAT and FQNNGV. The V and J ends lost 5 bases and 0 bases respectively, with 16 bases between them. This CDR3 comprises 16 residues. The CDR3 protein is CASSGGSFTMNTEAFF. The CDR3 DNA is TGTGCCAGCAGCGGGGGATCCTTCACTATGAACACTGAAGCTTTCTTT.

The gene calls are TRBV29-1 and TRBJ1-2, with D maybe TRBD1 (5 bases). Trimming took 3 bases from V and 5 from J, leaving 16 bases between them. Looked up from germline, CDR1 is SQVTM and CDR2 is ANQGSEA. The CDR3 has 14 amino acids. CDR3 coding DNA: TGCAGCGTTGACGCGGTCTCTGAGGGGTATGGCTACACCTTC. This encodes CSVDAVSEGYGYTF. Complete variable domain (other parts from reference TRBV29-1 and TRBJ1-2): SAVISQKPSRDICQRGTSLTIQCQVDSQVTMMFWYRQQPGQSLTLIATANQGSEATYESGFVIDKFPISRPNLTFSTLTVSNMSPEDSSIYLCSVDAVSEGYGYTFGSGTRLTVV.

This clone is labeled medium-sized. The chain employs TRBV27 and TRBJ1-5; D is uncertain. This CDR3 spans 14 amino acids. V shed 1 base and J shed 2 bases, with 6 bases lying between them. Germline V lookup: CDR1 MNHEY, CDR2 SMNVEV (reference sequence). CDR3 sequence reads: CASSLYGGNQPQHF. The CDR3 region has the DNA TGTGCCAGCAGTTTATACGGCGGCAATCAGCCCCAGCATTTT.